This T cell receptor (beta chain) was sequenced in a study of blood T cell repertoires in COVID-19. The V and J ends lost 0 bases and 10 bases respectively, with 14 bases between them. The CDR3 sequence is 14 residues long. From germline, CDR1 is SGDLS and CDR2 YYNGEE. Method: immunoSEQ multiplex PCR; TCRdb's copy keeps in-frame clones and lacks some. The sample has roughly 150,000 clones, around 80% seen once. The TCR originated in a woman aged 60-75 years who had recovered from COVID-19. The specimen was PBMCs or T cells enriched from blood (not recorded which). The gene calls are TRBV9 and TRBJ2-1; D possibly corresponds to TRBD1 (5 bases). The CDR3 loop reads CASSVVGPKGEQFF. The CDR3 DNA reads as TGTGCCAGCAGCGTAGTGGGGCCGAAGGGGGAGCAGTTCTTC.